The sequence of this T cell receptor (beta chain) was determined in a study of blood T cell repertoires in COVID-19 (dated by TCRdb to about 2020). Describing the broader study: Samples from collaborators originated in the United States, Italy and Spain and spanned both the acute and convalescent phases of COVID-19. The prospective study material was composed of cDNA or gDNA derived from T cells, B-cell-depleted T cells, or PBMCs. Deeply sampled blood TCRbeta repertoires from subjects exposed to, actively infected with, or recovered from COVID-19 were included in the dataset. The repertoires were released in a freely available public database intended as a resource for research on the immune response to SARS-CoV-2. Samples were obtained from the ongoing ImmuneRACE study (first 160 participants) and from some 1,200 subjects provided by 6 global collaborators. A de-identified subject ID, COVID-19 status, age in years and sex were almost always included in the sample metadata. Where available, HLA class I and class II types were taken from metadata supplied by the sample provider and were not determined by assay-based typing. What the study reported, not specific to this receptor: How much clinical and demographic metadata was included differed by source and by participant, and the metadata was provided uncurated.

Each collaborating institution followed its own protocols to collect whole blood in K2EDTA tubes. For TCRbeta analysis, collaborator samples were shipped as frozen whole blood, as isolated PBMCs, or as DNA extracted from either sample type. Of note for this clone: No antigen is known for it. Base qualities are not at hand, and no much larger clone is one base apart.

The immunoSEQ Assay, a bias-controlled multiplex PCR, was used to amplify TCRbeta CDR3 regions from genomic DNA. The authors' pipeline ran thus. The number of nucleated cells in each sample was estimated by amplification of reference gene primers within the assay. To quantify the absolute abundance of each unique TCRbeta CDR3 rearrangement, sequence reads were collapsed and filtered. For each sample, productive Simpson clonality was calculated as the square root of Simpson's diversity index over productive rearrangements. TCRdb holds this immuneACCESS table with in-frame rearrangements only. Some clones are missing; in checked studies, unresolved V genes explain under half, and the rest has no known cause. That table furnishes V, J and clone size, whereas the DNA furnished D and trimming. The sample table holds about 14,000 clones, of which less than 95% were seen once. The ten top clones hold over 8% of the sample.

The sequence came from a human donor in a cohort sampled during active COVID-19. Sequenced: peripheral blood.

The DNA sequence reads TGTGCCAGTAGTATAGGGACATCTAGCGGGAGGGCCGGCTGGGAGACCCAGTACTTC. This is translated as CASSIGTSSGRAGWETQYF. The rearranged chain carries TRBV19 and TRBJ2-5, with 12 middle bases fitting TRBD2. The germline V gene (reference sequence) provides CDR1 LNHDA and CDR2 SQIVND. From its cysteine to its phenylalanine, the CDR3 spans 19 amino acids. Only the CDR3 DNA is retained, 57 bases long and in frame from the first base. For this chain, trimming is 1 base at the V end and 5 bases at the J end, and the number of junction bases without a gene match is 14.